This T cell receptor (beta chain) is drawn from a study of cytomegalovirus exposure and HLA in healthy donors. Sequencing used immunoSEQ multiplex PCR; TCRdb keeps in-frame clones, though not all of them. The sample records roughly 86,000 clones, roughly 95% being singletons. The CDR3 covers 18 residues. CDR1 MGHRA and CDR2 YSYEKL come from the germline V gene. Deletions cut 0 bases from V and 5 bases from J, with 19 bases between. A remark on this clone: Its cognate antigen is unknown.

Study-wide results and limits: Listed as cytomegalovirus-associated were approximately 160 TCR beta chains.

The chain employs TRBV4-1 and TRBJ2-2; tentatively, D is TRBD2 (6 bases). Sequenced sample: PBMCs. The receptor comes from a young man in good health and CMV-seropositive. As DNA, the CDR3 is TGCGCCAGCAGCCAAGAACCCGTTGGCAGGGCGGGAACCGGGGAGCTGTTTTTT. It yields the protein CASSQEPVGRAGTGELFF.